This TCR beta chain emerged from a study of blood T cell repertoires in COVID-19. The wider study: The samples span acute and convalescent COVID-19 from the United States, Italy and Spain. PBMCs, B-cell-depleted T cells, or T cells were the source of the cDNA or gDNA that made up the material.

Per the original data handling: Researchers report that nucleated cell counts were estimated from reference gene primer amplification. Only in-frame clones appear in the TCRdb table, and some are missing; sequencing was by immunoSEQ multiplex PCR. For V, J and clone size, that table is used; D and trimming come from the DNA. The sample has some 200,000 clones, 90% to 95% seen once. Germline values: CDR1 MNHEY, CDR2 SMNVEV (reference sequence). The CDR3 extends over 15 amino acids. V was pared by 7 bases and J by 0 bases, with 15 bases between. This clonotype originated in a man younger than 45 with acute or convalescent COVID-19. Sequenced material: peripheral blood. The rearrangement uses TRBV27 and TRBJ1-1, with D maybe TRBD1 (5 bases). This CDR3 is CASKGSGRMNTEAFF. The DNA of the CDR3 is TGTGCCAGCAAAGGATCAGGGCGTATGAACACTGAAGCTTTCTTT.